The sequence of this T cell receptor beta chain was determined in a study of T cells in Graves' hyperthyroidism and ophthalmopathy. Lactation, pregnancy, other autoimmune disease or uncontrolled infection excluded patients. For the diagnoses, clinical symptoms, serum thyroxine and TRAb, thyroid ultrasound and orbital computed tomography were used. TCR beta CDR3 region amplification was performed from RNA transcripts. The TCR CDR3 was amplified in a first-round RT-PCR using the HTBI primer set. TCRdb passed the multiplex PCR reads through MiXCR, listing each CDR3 protein once. The sample gives approximately 510,000 distinct CDR3 sequences, over 35% of which show up once; about two fifths is in the top ten. Study-level findings and limits: Peripheral blood also featured most of the thyroid clonotypes expanded above 0.001.

Trimming took 3 bases from V and 2 from J, leaving 7 bases between them. CDR1 is LGHNA and CDR2 is YNFKEQ in the germline V gene. This CDR3 is built from 13 residues. This clonotype was seen at least ten times. Its matching antigen is unknown. The source is an adult woman with Graves' disease, either hyperthyroidism or ophthalmopathy (not recorded which). This chain connects TRBV4-2 to TRBJ2-5; maybe TRBD2 (6 bases). Sequencing was performed on peripheral blood or thyroid tissue (not recorded which). CDR3: CASSQSGQETQYF. CDR3 coding DNA: TGTGCCAGCAGCCAGAGCGGGCAAGAGACCCAGTACTTC.